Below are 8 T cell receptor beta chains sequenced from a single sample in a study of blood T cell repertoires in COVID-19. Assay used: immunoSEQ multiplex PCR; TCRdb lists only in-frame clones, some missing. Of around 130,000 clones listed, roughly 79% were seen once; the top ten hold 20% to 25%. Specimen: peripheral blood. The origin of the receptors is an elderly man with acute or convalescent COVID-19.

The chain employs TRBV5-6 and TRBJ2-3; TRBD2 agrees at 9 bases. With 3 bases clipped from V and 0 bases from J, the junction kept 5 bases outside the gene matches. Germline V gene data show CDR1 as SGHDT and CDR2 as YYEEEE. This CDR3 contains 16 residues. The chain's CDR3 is CASSSQTSGSTDTQYF. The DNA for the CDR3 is TGTGCCAGCAGCTCACAGACTAGCGGAAGCACAGATACGCAGTATTTT.

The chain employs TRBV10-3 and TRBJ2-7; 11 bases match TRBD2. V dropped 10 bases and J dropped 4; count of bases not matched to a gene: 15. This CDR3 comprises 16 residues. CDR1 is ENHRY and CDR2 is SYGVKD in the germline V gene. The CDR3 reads CATRGSGGALGYEQYF. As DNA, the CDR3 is TGTGCCACTCGAGGTAGCGGGGGGGCCCTCGGATACGAGCAGTACTTC.

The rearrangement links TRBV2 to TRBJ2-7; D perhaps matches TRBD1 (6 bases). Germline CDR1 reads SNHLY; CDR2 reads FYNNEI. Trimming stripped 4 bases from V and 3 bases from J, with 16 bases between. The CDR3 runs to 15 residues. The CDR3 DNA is TGTGCCAGCAGTGTGGTTCGCAGGGGTTACTACGAGCAGTACTTC. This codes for CASSVVRRGYYEQYF.

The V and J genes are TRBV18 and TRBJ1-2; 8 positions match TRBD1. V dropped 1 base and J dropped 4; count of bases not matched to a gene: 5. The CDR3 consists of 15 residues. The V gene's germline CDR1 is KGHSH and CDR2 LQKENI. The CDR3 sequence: CASSPQGQAGYGYTF. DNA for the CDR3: TGTGCCAGCTCACCACAGGGACAGGCAGGCTATGGCTACACCTTC.

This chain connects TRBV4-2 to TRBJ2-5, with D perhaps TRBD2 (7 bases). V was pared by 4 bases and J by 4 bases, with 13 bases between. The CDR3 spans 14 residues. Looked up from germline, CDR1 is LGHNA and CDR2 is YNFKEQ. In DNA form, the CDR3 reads TGTGCCAGCAGCCGGGGGGGCAGAGGAGAGACCCAGTACTTC. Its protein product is CASSRGGRGETQYF.

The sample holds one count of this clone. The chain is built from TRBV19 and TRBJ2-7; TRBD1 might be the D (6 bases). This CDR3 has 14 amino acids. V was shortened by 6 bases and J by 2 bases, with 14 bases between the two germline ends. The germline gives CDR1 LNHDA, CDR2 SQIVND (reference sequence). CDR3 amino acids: CASRATGTTYEQYF. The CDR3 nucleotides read TGTGCCAGTAGAGCAACCGGGACAACCTACGAGCAGTACTTC.

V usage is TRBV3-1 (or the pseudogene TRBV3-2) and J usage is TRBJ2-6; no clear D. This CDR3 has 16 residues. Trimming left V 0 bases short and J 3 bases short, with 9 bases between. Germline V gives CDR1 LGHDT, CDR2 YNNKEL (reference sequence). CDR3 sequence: CASSQEPGSGANVLTF. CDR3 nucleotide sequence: TGTGCCAGCAGCCAAGAACCGGGTAGTGGGGCCAACGTCCTGACTTTC.

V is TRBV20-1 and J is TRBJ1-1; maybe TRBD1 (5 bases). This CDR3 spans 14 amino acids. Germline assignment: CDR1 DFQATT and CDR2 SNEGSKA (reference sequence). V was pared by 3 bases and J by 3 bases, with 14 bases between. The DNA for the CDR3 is TGCAGTGCTAGTTGGCAGGGCGGGGACACTGAAGCTTTCTTT. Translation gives CSASWQGGDTEAFF.